This TCR beta chain was observed in a study of shared T cell receptors in the human thymus (dated by TCRdb to the early 2020s). The study in broad terms: The study examined how the human thymus generates shared, self-reactive T-cell receptor alpha chains.

Taken from the germline V gene, the CDR1 and CDR2 loops are MDHEN and SYDVKM. The V end loses 5 bases and the J end loses 0 bases, and a stretch of 11 bases separates them. Inclusive of the bounding cysteine and phenylalanine, the CDR3 is 15 residues long. Here the CDR3 DNA is all that survives: 45 bases in frame from base 1. The library was prepared using the immunoSEQ multiplex PCR assay. Held by TCRdb, this immuneACCESS table contains in-frame sequences only and omits some clones. Under half of the omission traces to an unresolved V gene where checked; the cause of the rest is unknown. The sample table lists just under 550,000 clones, about 80% of them with a count of one. The top ten clones comprise about 0.013% of the sample. Concerning this clone: The target of this receptor is not known. No much larger clone is present one base from it, and per-base qualities are unavailable.

These data were also filed under a second study, of human thymus T cells. Looking at the second paper: The donors were immunologically healthy infants in Finland who had open corrective cardiac surgery for congenital heart defects. The thymus tissue came from surgical resects taken out during corrective cardiac surgery. Both the thymic and the peripheral blood repertoires appeared to show biased V and J gene segment usage. The related research found that thymic TCR repertoires overlapped highly between unrelated individuals. The study described the TCR alpha and beta repertoires in about eight infant thymus samples and four matching peripheral blood samples. The cohort included about 6 male and a couple of female infants, with donor ages spanning 7 to 244 days. Thymocytes were freed from the tissue by mechanical means and kept at -70 degrees C as pellets of roughly 9-30 million cells. A QIAsymphony instrument was used to extract genomic DNA from frozen cell pellets. The immunoSEQ multiplex PCR assay was used to amplify the TCRB and TCRAD loci from a standardized amount of quality-controlled genomic DNA. The amplicons spanned the V(D)J region and were long enough to cover the CDR3 and allow V and J genes to be identified. Through the commercial immunoSEQ service, the amplicons were sequenced on an Illumina platform. Primer bias and sequencing errors were corrected using previously described methods, and TCRAD and TCRB definitions followed the IMGT database. immunoSEQ Analyzer 3.0 and VDJTools were used for repertoire analysis, which covered basic statistics, V/J segment usage, diversity estimates, rarefaction and pairwise overlap. Chao1, ChaoE, Efron-Thisted, Shannon and inverse Simpson indices were used to estimate diversity, which was also estimated on datasets down-sampled to the smallest sample. Repertoire overlap was assessed by strict matching of CDR3 nucleotide sequence, V gene and J gene, and clustering was done by Jaccard-based multidimensional scaling. Thymus samples yielded on average approximately 840,000 unique TCRB clonotypes, compared with some 83,000 from blood samples.

Sequenced: thymocytes. The sequence is built from TRBV28 and TRBJ1-5; no D gene is confidently identified. The sequence derives from a boy under three years old with a congenital heart defect. Donor details come from another sample of the same person, matched by shared clones. Here the CDR3 is given as CASSITQHSNQPQHF. The DNA sequence is given as TGTGCCAGCAGTATCACACAGCATAGCAATCAGCCCCAGCATTTT.